This TCR beta chain was documented in a study of T cell responses to AZD1222 COVID-19 vaccine. A remark on this clone: The antigen remains unidentified.

Sequenced by immunoSEQ multiplex PCR; TCRdb stores in-frame clones only, minus some. The sample contains around 150,000 clones, around 95% of which appear only once. Findings and limits, study-wide: Spike regions recognized by vaccine-associated CD4 TCRs spanned the protein, led by 160-218 and 743-854. Donors were largely white British and mainly female; clonal diversity was possibly underestimated.

From germline, CDR1 is SNHLY and CDR2 FYNNEI. The CDR3 is 13 amino acids. V dropped 7 bases and J dropped 4; count of bases not matched to a gene: 7. The genes are TRBV2 and TRBJ2-7; 7 nucleotides agree with TRBD1. The clonotype was recovered from an adult in good health. The input for sequencing was peripheral blood, taken on day 0 of AZD1222 vaccination. The CDR3 sequence: CASNQNRGYEQYV. The CDR3 nucleotides are TGTGCCAGCAATCAAAACAGGGGATACGAGCAGTACGTC.